This TCR beta chain was captured in a study of cytomegalovirus exposure and HLA in healthy donors. General observations from the study: Later work found most CMV-associated TCR beta chains apparently HLA-restricted.

The PCR had 60 Vbeta and 13 Jbeta primers. Some clones are missing from TCRdb's copy, which holds only in-frame ones; the method was immunoSEQ multiplex PCR. The sample includes tens of thousands of clones. The CDR3 spans 17 residues. Germline CDR1 SEHNR, CDR2 FQNEAQ (reference sequence). Turning to this clone: The antigen remains unidentified. The junction and the germline gene differ at one end; a read error may be behind it.

Specimen: PBMCs. V gene TRBV7-9 combines with J gene TRBJ2-1, with no clear D. This TCR came from a male donor in good health and CMV-seronegative. The CDR3 spells CASSLSTAASSDNEQFF. The CDR3 nucleotides are TGTGCCAGCAGCTTATCCACGGCGGCGAGCTCCGACAATGAGCAGTTCTTC.